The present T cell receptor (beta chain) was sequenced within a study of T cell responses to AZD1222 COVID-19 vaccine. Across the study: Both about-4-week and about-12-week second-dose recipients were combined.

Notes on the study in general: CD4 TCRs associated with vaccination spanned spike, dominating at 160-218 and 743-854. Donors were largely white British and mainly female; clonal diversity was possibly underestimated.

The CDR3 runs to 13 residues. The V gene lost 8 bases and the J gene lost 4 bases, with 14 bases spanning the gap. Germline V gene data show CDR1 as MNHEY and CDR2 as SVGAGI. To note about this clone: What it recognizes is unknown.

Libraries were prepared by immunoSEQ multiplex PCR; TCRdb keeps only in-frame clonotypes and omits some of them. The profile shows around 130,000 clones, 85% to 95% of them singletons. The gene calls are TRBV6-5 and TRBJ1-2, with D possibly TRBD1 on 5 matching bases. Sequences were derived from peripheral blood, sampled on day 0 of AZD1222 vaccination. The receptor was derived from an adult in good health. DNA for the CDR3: TGTGCCAGCTACCTCCCGGGGCTCTATGGCTACACCTTC. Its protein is CASYLPGLYGYTF.